This is a list of T cell receptor beta chains from one sample in a study of blood T cell repertoires in COVID-19. The method was immunoSEQ multiplex PCR; TCRdb's version includes in-frame clones alone and lacks a portion of them. In the table there are some 57,000 clones, roughly four fifths of which are singletons. Sequencing input: peripheral blood. Source of these receptors: a man older than 75 with COVID-19, enrolled during active disease. The CDR3 runs from the conserved cysteine through the conserved F or W. Fields, in order: D gene, J gene, V gene, clone size, CDR3 protein, CDR3 DNA. A D gene is named only where the DNA matches it firmly. Part of the rows lack a size; the others show once, few, many or a class for expanded clones.

d_gene: TRBD1
j_gene: TRBJ1-4
v_gene: TRBV18
abundance: .
CDR3aa: CASSSGTGYEKLFF
CDR3nt: TGTGCCAGCTCATCCGGGACAGGGTATGAAAAACTGTTTTTT

d_gene: .
j_gene: TRBJ1-3
v_gene: TRBV25-1
abundance: .
CDR3aa: CASADSGNTIYF
CDR3nt: TGTGCCAGCGCAGACTCTGGAAACACCATATATTTT

d_gene: TRBD2
j_gene: TRBJ2-2
v_gene: TRBV5-4
abundance: .
CDR3aa: CASSILAGGSTGELFF
CDR3nt: TGTGCCAGCAGCATACTAGCGGGGGGTAGCACCGGGGAGCTGTTTTTT

d_gene: TRBD1
j_gene: TRBJ1-2
v_gene: TRBV7-2
abundance: .
CDR3aa: CASSDRVGYGYTF
CDR3nt: TGTGCCAGCAGCGACAGGGTAGGGTATGGCTACACCTTC

d_gene: TRBD1
j_gene: TRBJ2-5
v_gene: TRBV5-6
abundance: .
CDR3aa: CASSSPPGQGSETQYF
CDR3nt: TGTGCCAGCAGCTCACCCCCGGGACAGGGGTCCGAGACCCAGTACTTC

d_gene: .
j_gene: TRBJ1-2
v_gene: TRBV6-5
abundance: .
CDR3aa: CASRGPPNYGYTF
CDR3nt: TGTGCCAGCAGGGGGCCTCCTAACTATGGCTACACCTTC

d_gene: TRBD2
j_gene: TRBJ2-3
v_gene: TRBV5-1
abundance: .
CDR3aa: CASRAGTITDTQYF
CDR3nt: TGCGCCAGCAGGGCCGGGACTATCACAGATACGCAGTATTTT

d_gene: .
j_gene: TRBJ1-2
v_gene: TRBV21-1
abundance: .
CDR3aa: CASSPAGRTGGRDYGYTF
CDR3nt: TGTGCCAGCAGCCCCGCAGGCAGGACAGGGGGCAGGGACTATGGCTACACCTTC

d_gene: .
j_gene: TRBJ2-1
v_gene: TRBV4-1
abundance: .
CDR3aa: CASSLSSYNEQFF
CDR3nt: TGCGCCAGCAGCCTTAGCTCCTACAATGAGCAGTTCTTC

d_gene: .
j_gene: TRBJ2-7
v_gene: TRBV6-6
abundance: .
CDR3aa: CASGQQPGASYEQYF
CDR3nt: TGTGCCAGCGGCCAGCAGCCGGGAGCCTCCTACGAGCAGTACTTC

d_gene: .
j_gene: TRBJ1-1
v_gene: TRBV5-5
abundance: once
CDR3aa: CASSLEDRGNTEAFF
CDR3nt: TGTGCCAGCAGCCTGGAGGATAGGGGAAACACTGAAGCTTTCTTT

d_gene: TRBD1
j_gene: TRBJ1-4
v_gene: TRBV5-1
abundance: .
CDR3aa: CASSPGTGRTNEKLFF
CDR3nt: TGCGCCAGCAGCCCGGGGACAGGGCGAACTAATGAAAAACTGTTTTTT

d_gene: .
j_gene: TRBJ2-1
v_gene: TRBV10-3
abundance: .
CDR3aa: CAISESRVSEQFF
CDR3nt: TGTGCCATCAGTGAGTCCAGGGTCAGTGAGCAGTTCTTC

d_gene: .
j_gene: TRBJ2-5
v_gene: TRBV24-1
abundance: .
CDR3aa: CATSDLGQGQETQYF
CDR3nt: TGTGCCACCAGTGATTTAGGTCAGGGACAAGAGACCCAGTACTTC

d_gene: .
j_gene: TRBJ1-1
v_gene: TRBV11-2
abundance: few
CDR3aa: CASSSSGTQLSEAFF
CDR3nt: TGTGCCAGCAGCAGTTCCGGGACACAGTTATCTGAAGCTTTCTTT

d_gene: TRBD1
j_gene: TRBJ2-1
v_gene: TRBV27
abundance: .
CDR3aa: CASSFQGVYNEQFF
CDR3nt: TGTGCCAGCAGTTTTCAGGGGGTTTACAATGAGCAGTTCTTC